This TCR beta chain was observed in a study of spatial heterogeneity in lung cancer. Study-wide results and caveats: Tracking of tumor mutation counts was seen in expanded intratumoral alpha and beta TCR counts.

A single record per CDR3 protein comes from TCRdb applying MiXCR to the 5' RACE reads. The sample has 20,000 to 25,000 distinct CDR3 sequences; roughly 6.7% are singletons. On this clonotype: Its matching antigen is unknown.

The time point is: sample taken at primary tumor resection. This material consisted of lung tumor tissue, taken at surgery. The origin of this receptor is a male donor with early-stage non-small cell lung cancer.

The CDR3: CASTRGGMNTEAFF. CDR3 DNA: TGTGCCAGCACCCGGGGGGGGATGAACACTGAAGCTTTCTTT. V is TRBV27 and J is TRBJ1-1, with a tentative D call TRBD1 (5 bases). The V gene's germline CDR1 is MNHEY and CDR2 SMNVEV (reference sequence). There are 14 residues in the CDR3. Trimming took 7 bases from V and 0 from J, leaving 12 bases between them.